These 23 T cell receptor beta chains originate from one sample sequenced in a study of blood T cell repertoires in COVID-19. Method: immunoSEQ multiplex PCR; TCRdb's copy keeps in-frame clones and lacks some. The sample lists over 200,000 clones, over 80% occurring once. The source material was PBMCs or T cells enriched from blood (not recorded which). All receptors derive from a human donor in a cohort exposed to, infected with or recovered from COVID-19 (not recorded which). The donor label of this sample is uncertain.

The V and J genes are TRBV18 and TRBJ1-4, with D maybe TRBD1 (6 bases). The germline V gene encodes CDR1 KGHSH and CDR2 LQKENI. V dropped 6 bases and J dropped 12 bases, with 17 bases sitting between them. The CDR3 contains 13 residues. The CDR3 DNA follows: TGTGCCAGCTCCCCGGGGGGGCAGTCCCAACTGTTTTTT. It is translated as CASSPGGQSQLFF.

V is TRBV12-3 or TRBV12-4 and J is TRBJ1-2; no clear D. The ends were cut back, 3 bases at V and 2 bases at J, with 7 bases in the middle. This CDR3 region has 13 residues. The CDR3 DNA sequence: TGTGCCAGCAGTTTCCCAGGCAACTATGGCTACACCTTC. Amino acid sequence: CASSFPGNYGYTF.

The rearrangement links TRBV4-2 to TRBJ1-2; possibly TRBD1 for D (5 bases). This CDR3 has 13 residues. The germline V and J ends were trimmed by 0 bases and 8 bases, with 10 bases remaining between them. CDR1 and CDR2 from the germline V gene are LGHNA and YNFKEQ. In DNA, the CDR3 is TGTGCCAGCAGCCAAGATCCCCGGGGGGGCTACACCTTC. Translated: CASSQDPRGGYTF.

This clone appeared a few times. The V call is TRBV30, the J call TRBJ1-5; TRBD1 aligns across 7 bases. The CDR3 loop spans 13 amino acids. Germline-derived CDR1 and CDR2 are GTSNPN and SVGIG (reference sequence). V was pared by 4 bases and J by 4 bases, with 4 bases of the junction left unmatched. CDR3 DNA sequence: TGTGCCTGGACGACAGGGCTGAATCAGCCCCAGCATTTT. It yields the protein CAWTTGLNQPQHF.

This chain links TRBV14 with TRBJ1-2; 7 bases map to TRBD1. There are 14 residues in the CDR3. Germline V gene data show CDR1 as SGHDN and CDR2 as FVKESK. J lost 5 bases, V lost 1 base, and 4 bases had no gene match. The CDR3: CASSQVTGTYGYTF. The CDR3 DNA follows: TGTGCCAGCAGCCAAGTGACAGGGACTTATGGCTACACCTTC.

This chain links TRBV19 with TRBJ2-1; D remains unclear. This CDR3 has 12 residues. Germline V gene lookup returns CDR1 LNHDA and CDR2 SQIVND (reference sequence). Between the trimmed V and J ends, which lost 0 bases and 12 bases, there was a span of 9 bases. As DNA, the CDR3 is TGTGCCAGTAGTATAGAGGGCAACCCGCAGTTCTTC. Residues: CASSIEGNPQFF.

The gene calls are TRBV29-1 and TRBJ1-4; TRBD1 matches 11 bases. Germline V CDR1 and CDR2: SQVTM, ANQGSEA. The CDR3 contains 13 residues. As DNA, the CDR3 is TGCAGTGCTGCCGGGACAGGGGGTGAAAAACTGTTTTTT. Its translation: CSAAGTGGEKLFF. Full variable domain (missing parts from reference TRBV29-1 and TRBJ1-4): SAVISQKPSRDICQRGTSLTIQCQVDSQVTMMFWYRQQPGQSLTLIATANQGSEATYESGFVIDKFPISRPNLTFSTLTVSNMSPEDSSIYLCSAAGTGGEKLFFGSGTQLSVL.

The V call is TRBV7-8, the J call TRBJ1-1; D possibly corresponds to TRBD1 (5 bases). Trimming took 5 bases from V and 1 from J, leaving 8 bases between them. Germline V gene sequence: CDR1 SGHVS, CDR2 FQNEAQ. CDR3 length: 13 amino acids. The CDR3 sequence: CASSTTGNTEAFF. The CDR3 coding sequence is TGTGCCAGCAGCACCACAGGGAACACTGAAGCTTTCTTT. The full variable domain, with the rest looked up from reference TRBV7-8 and TRBJ1-1, is GAGVSQSPRYKVAKRGQDVALRCDPISGHVSLFWYQQALGQGPEFLTYFQNEAQLDKSGLPSDRFFAERPEGSVSTLKIQRTQQEDSAVYLCASSTTGNTEAFFGQGTRLTVV.

The chain joins TRBV3-1 (or the pseudogene TRBV3-2) to TRBJ1-5, with 7 bases fitting TRBD1. The CDR3 runs to 13 residues. In germline, CDR1 is LGHDT, CDR2 YNNKEL (reference sequence). V lost 6 bases, J lost 2 bases, and 1 base stayed unmatched. CDR3 protein: CASSTGGNQPQHF. The DNA for the CDR3 is TGTGCCAGCAGTACAGGGGGCAATCAGCCCCAGCATTTT.

As DNA, the CDR3 is TGTGCCAGCAGCGTAAGCGGATATGGCTCCTACAATGAGCAGTTCTTC. Its protein is CASSVSGYGSYNEQFF. The chain joins TRBV9 to TRBJ2-1; maybe TRBD2 (5 bases). This CDR3 comprises 16 residues. The germline V gene encodes CDR1 SGDLS and CDR2 YYNGEE. Trimming took 1 base from V and 0 from J, leaving 11 bases between them.

The gene calls are TRBV7-3 and TRBJ2-1; TRBD2 agrees at 10 bases. The V gene end was trimmed by 4 bases and the J gene end by 6 bases; junction bases not matched to a gene: 6. Per germline, CDR1 SGHTA and CDR2 FQGTGA. This CDR3 is built from 15 residues. The CDR3 DNA reads TGTGCCAGCAGCTCCCAGCGGGGGGGAATCAATGAGCAGTTCTTC. It encodes CASSSQRGGINEQFF.

The chain joins TRBV6-5 to TRBJ1-2; no definite D call. There are 13 residues in the CDR3. Germline loops: CDR1 MNHEY, CDR2 SVGAGI. Trimming took off 6 bases at V and 7 bases at J, with 15 bases between the two ends. CDR3 residues: CASSPGVVAGYTF. The CDR3 DNA is TGTGCCAGCAGCCCCGGAGTCGTTGCTGGCTACACCTTC.

The chain combines TRBV5-6 with TRBJ2-7, with a weak D call TRBD1 (6 bases). Germline loops: CDR1 SGHDT, CDR2 YYEEEE. V lost 4 bases to trimming and J lost 6 bases, with 23 bases between them. There are 16 residues in the CDR3. The CDR3 bases are TGTGCCAGCAGCCCTAAGGGATTCAGGGGAATGGGCGAGCAGTACTTC. Amino acid sequence: CASSPKGFRGMGEQYF.

The chain carries TRBV14 and TRBJ2-2; 10 positions agree with TRBD2. V was clipped by 4 bases and J by 7 bases; unmatched bases: 3. The CDR3 has 14 amino acids. CDR1 and CDR2 (germline): SGHDN, FVKESK. The CDR3 protein is CASSRTSGVGELFF. In nucleotides, the CDR3 is TGTGCCAGCAGCCGTACTAGCGGGGTCGGGGAGCTGTTTTTT.

V and J are TRBV19 and TRBJ1-1; 7 bases line up with TRBD1. V trimming: 7 bases; J trimming: 0 bases; junction bases outside the gene matches: 5. CDR1 is LNHDA, CDR2 SQIVND, per germline (reference sequence). The CDR3 is made up of 14 amino acids. The CDR3 region has the DNA TGTGCCAGTACCGGGACAGCTTTGAACACTGAAGCTTTCTTT. Translating gives CASTGTALNTEAFF. The whole variable domain, filled in from reference TRBV19 and TRBJ1-1, reads DGGITQSPKYLFRKEGQNVTLSCEQNLNHDAMYWYRQDPGQGLRLIYYSQIVNDFQKGDIAEGYSVSREKKESFPLTVTSAQKNPTAFYLCASTGTALNTEAFFGQGTRLTVV.

The V call is TRBV30, the J call TRBJ1-2; 9 positions agree with TRBD1. The CDR3 consists of 16 residues. V was pared by 7 bases and J by 7 bases, with 19 bases of the junction left unmatched. Germline V gene lookup returns CDR1 GTSNPN and CDR2 SVGIG (reference sequence). In nucleotides, the CDR3 is TGTGCCTCCGCCCCGGGACAGGGTTACGGTCTCGGTGGCTACACCTTC. Translation gives CASAPGQGYGLGGYTF. The full variable domain, rest sourced from reference TRBV30 and TRBJ1-2, is SQTIHQWPATLVQPVGSPLSLECTVEGTSNPNLYWYRQAAGRGLQLLFYSVGIGQISSEVPQNLSASRPQDRQFILSSKKLLLSDSGFYLCASAPGQGYGLGGYTFGSGTRLTVV.

The CDR3 here is CATSDPKRGNYGYTF. The CDR3 DNA is TGTGCCACCAGTGACCCAAAAAGGGGGAACTATGGCTACACCTTC. The chain joins TRBV24-1 to TRBJ1-2, with D possibly being TRBD1 (6 bases). Trimming stripped 4 bases from V and 2 bases from J, with 13 bases between. The V gene's germline CDR1 is KGHDR and CDR2 SFDVKD. CDR3 length equals 15 residues.

The sample holds one count of this clone. The rearrangement joins TRBV12-3 or TRBV12-4 to TRBJ2-7; D unclear. The germline V and J ends were trimmed by 2 bases and 3 bases, with 5 bases remaining between them. The length of the CDR3 is 12 residues. CDR3 region: CASSLQIYEQYF. The CDR3 bases are TGTGCCAGCAGTTTACAGATCTACGAGCAGTACTTC.

The chain has TRBV2 and TRBJ1-6; the D gene is possibly TRBD1 (6 bases). Germline V gives CDR1 SNHLY, CDR2 FYNNEI. This CDR3 is built from 14 residues. V was pared by 4 bases and J by 9 bases, with 13 bases between. This CDR3 is CASSGGQGSSPLHF. The CDR3 DNA reads as TGTGCCAGCAGTGGGGGACAAGGATCTTCACCCCTCCACTTT.

The rearrangement joins TRBV6-5 to TRBJ2-7; 8 bases align to TRBD1. Germline CDR1 reads MNHEY; CDR2 reads SVGAGI. With V trimmed by 6 bases and J by 1 base, 5 bases remained unmatched. This CDR3 has 14 residues. The CDR3 protein is CASRPHRGSYEQYF. The DNA for the CDR3 is TGTGCCAGCAGGCCCCACAGGGGGTCCTACGAGCAGTACTTC.

V is TRBV11-3 and J is TRBJ2-1; TRBD2 agrees at 7 bases. V shed 4 bases and J 5 bases; nucleotides not matched to a gene: 8. Germline loops: CDR1 SGHNT, CDR2 YENEEA. The CDR3 is 15 residues long. The DNA for the CDR3 is TGTGCCAGCAGCTCGGGTCAGCGGGGTGACAATGAGCAGTTCTTC. Translation: CASSSGQRGDNEQFF.

This clone was detected only once. The chain combines TRBV6-5 with TRBJ2-7; 8 positions agree with TRBD2. The CDR3 is 14 residues long. Unmatched junction bases numbered 7, after V lost 6 bases and J lost 3 bases. Germline CDR1 and CDR2: MNHEY and SVGAGI. The DNA for the CDR3 is TGTGCCAGCAGACCCGTCGGGGGGGGCTACGAGCAGTACTTC. Translated: CASRPVGGGYEQYF.

This rearrangement joins TRBV7-3 to TRBJ1-6, with D possibly being TRBD1 (6 bases). This CDR3 has 15 residues. Trimming took off 2 bases at V and 9 bases at J, with 14 bases between the two ends. CDR1 SGHTA and CDR2 FQGTGA come from the germline V gene. The CDR3 nucleotides are TGTGCCAGCAGCTTATCGGGGCAGGGGATTTCACCCCTCCACTTT. Protein: CASSLSGQGISPLHF.